The source of this TCR beta chain is a study of blood T cells in healthy people across ages. This clonotype was picked up many times. This CDR3 has 17 amino acids. The germline V and J ends were trimmed by 1 base and 4 bases, with 17 bases remaining between them. The use of a sample-barcoded 5' primer and a J-beta primer mix characterized a second PCR of about 6 to 12 cycles. The template-switch adaptor was a 5' adaptor with 12 random nucleotides. It tagged each cDNA molecule. A single record per CDR3 protein comes from TCRdb applying MiXCR to the 5' RACE reads. This table has 650,000 to 1,000,000 distinct CDR3 sequences, 35% to 40% appearing once.

This receptor was taken from a man younger than 35 in good health. The sequencing input was blood. The chain uses TRBV12-3 or TRBV12-4 and TRBJ1-5; weak D call: TRBD1 (5 bases). CDR3 sequence: CASSLGPGKGGNQPQHF. The CDR3 DNA is TGTGCCAGCAGTTTAGGCCCAGGGAAAGGAGGGAATCAGCCCCAGCATTTT.